The next 23 T cell receptor beta chains were all read from a single sample in a study of blood T cell repertoires in COVID-19. Only in-frame clones appear in the TCRdb table, and some are missing; sequencing was by immunoSEQ multiplex PCR. The top ten hold about 10% of the sample, which has 200,000 to 250,000 clones, about 79% seen once. The sample consisted of peripheral blood. These receptors were obtained from a man aged 50 to 60 with active or convalescent COVID-19.

This clone was seen a single time. The V and J genes are TRBV7-2 and TRBJ2-7; 11 nucleotides match TRBD1. CDR1 and CDR2 (germline): SGHTA, FQGNSA. The CDR3 runs 15 residues. Unmatched junction bases numbered 8, after V lost 5 bases and J lost 5 bases. The CDR3 region is CASSPWTGGGNEQYF. The CDR3 DNA reads as TGTGCCAGCAGCCCGTGGACAGGGGGCGGGAACGAGCAGTACTTC.

Only one count was recorded for this clone. The chain employs TRBV15 and TRBJ1-5, with a tentative D call TRBD1 (5 bases). CDR3 length: 15 residues. V lost 3 bases, J lost 1 base, and 10 bases lay in between. Germline V gives CDR1 LNHNV, CDR2 YYDKDF (reference sequence). The CDR3 DNA sequence: TGTGCCACCAGCAGTTGGGGGGGAAGCAATCAGCCCCAGCATTTT. Protein: CATSSWGGSNQPQHF.

V is TRBV12-3 or TRBV12-4 and J is TRBJ1-5; tentative D call: TRBD1 (5 bases). The CDR3 spans 13 residues. V was shortened by 7 bases and J by 7 bases, with 14 bases between the two germline ends. CDR3 region: CASTQKGRQPQHF. As DNA, the CDR3 is TGTGCCAGCACCCAGAAGGGGCGGCAGCCCCAGCATTTT.

This rearrangement joins TRBV27 to TRBJ2-2; 9 nucleotides align to TRBD1. V lost 2 bases and J lost 4; bases outside the gene matches: 2. The CDR3 consists of 15 residues. Germline values: CDR1 MNHEY, CDR2 SMNVEV (reference sequence). The CDR3 loop is CASSLGTGFTGELFF. CDR3 bases: TGTGCCAGCAGTTTAGGGACAGGGTTCACCGGGGAGCTGTTTTTT.

V usage is TRBV6-1 and J usage is TRBJ1-1; tentatively, D is TRBD1 (6 bases). Germline-derived CDR1 and CDR2 are MNHNS and SASEGT. Trimming removed 2 bases at V and 4 bases at J, with 8 bases between. The CDR3 contains 13 residues. CDR3: CASSERGFTEAFF. For the CDR3, the DNA is TGTGCCAGCAGTGAAAGGGGGTTCACTGAAGCTTTCTTT.

The chain joins TRBV5-1 to TRBJ1-4, with a possible D match to TRBD1 (5 bases). Deletions cut 4 bases from V and 4 bases from J, with 14 bases between. This CDR3 has 15 amino acids. Germline V lookup: CDR1 SGHRS, CDR2 YFSETQ. The CDR3 region is CASSAGVTINEKLFF. CDR3 in DNA: TGCGCCAGCAGCGCGGGGGTGACCATTAATGAAAAACTGTTTTTT.

The V and J genes are TRBV24-1 and TRBJ1-1, with D maybe TRBD1 (5 bases). CDR3 size: 15 residues. V lost 4 bases and J lost 7, with 18 bases in between. Germline CDR1 reads KGHDR; CDR2 reads SFDVKD. The CDR3 sequence: CATSDPRGSGNEAFF. As DNA, the CDR3 is TGTGCCACCAGTGACCCCCGGGGGAGCGGCAATGAAGCTTTCTTT.

The chain links TRBV7-2 to TRBJ2-5, with 7 bases aligning to TRBD2. Germline trimming cut 1 base from V and 2 bases from J; bases unmatched to any gene: 4. The length of the CDR3 is 15 residues. CDR1 and CDR2 (germline): SGHTA, FQGNSA. The DNA of the CDR3 is TGTGCCAGCAGCTTAGAAGGAGCGGGGCAAGAGACCCAGTACTTC. Translating gives CASSLEGAGQETQYF.

The chain employs TRBV18 and TRBJ1-5; 7 bases map to TRBD1. V lost 5 bases to trimming and J lost 0 bases; unmatched junction nucleotides: 16. CDR1 is KGHSH, CDR2 LQKENI, per germline. The CDR3 runs to 19 residues. This CDR3 is CASSSEGAIAPYSNQPQHF. DNA for the CDR3: TGTGCCAGCTCATCCGAGGGGGCGATCGCCCCTTATAGCAATCAGCCCCAGCATTTT.

The rearrangement joins TRBV20-1 to TRBJ2-1; D is uncertain. Germline values: CDR1 DFQATT, CDR2 SNEGSKA (reference sequence). The V gene lost 0 bases and the J gene lost 8 bases, with 5 bases spanning the gap. The CDR3 is made up of 11 amino acids. The CDR3 DNA follows: TGCAGTGCTAGAGATATGTATGAGCAGTTCTTC. This codes for CSARDMYEQFF.

The V gene is TRBV24-1, the J gene TRBJ2-3; TRBD1 agrees at 8 bases. The CDR3 totals 15 residues. The germline CDR1 and CDR2 sequences are KGHDR and SFDVKD. Unmatched junction bases numbered 8, after V lost 6 bases and J lost 4 bases. The CDR3 is CATSSVQGASDTQYF. The CDR3 DNA reads as TGTGCCACCAGTTCCGTCCAGGGGGCATCAGATACGCAGTATTTT.

As concerns this clone: The junction shows a germline mismatch at one end, possibly a read error. The chain combines TRBV5-1 with TRBJ2-3, with D possibly being TRBD2 (6 bases). Looked up from germline, CDR1 is SGHRS and CDR2 is YFSETQ. There are 14 residues in the CDR3. The CDR3: CASNLGGVSDTQYF. CDR3 sequence (DNA): TGCGCCAGCAACTTGGGGGGAGTCTCAGATACGCAGTATTTT.

In regard to this clone: The same CDR3 arises from other DNA sequences in this sample as well. The V call is TRBV5-1, the J call TRBJ2-2; D not resolved. Germline V gene sequence: CDR1 SGHRS, CDR2 YFSETQ. V lost 3 bases and J 5 bases, leaving 8 bases between the germline ends. The CDR3 extends over 13 amino acids. The CDR3 sequence is CASSSVPTGELFF. CDR3 DNA sequence: TGCGCCAGCAGCTCGGTCCCGACCGGGGAGCTGTTTTTT. Full variable domain (missing parts from reference TRBV5-1 and TRBJ2-2): KAGVTQTPRYLIKTRGQQVTLSCSPISGHRSVSWYQQTPGQGLQFLFEYFSETQRNKGNFPGRFSGRQFSNSRSEMNVSTLELGDSALYLCASSSVPTGELFFGEGSRLTVL.

V usage is TRBV7-9 and J usage is TRBJ2-1, with unresolved D. The CDR3 consists of 15 residues. CDR1 is SEHNR, CDR2 FQNEAQ, per germline (reference sequence). Trimming removed 2 bases from V and 5 bases from J, with 13 bases in between. The CDR3 region has the DNA TGTGCCAGCAGCTTAATGGCAGGTGGAAACAATGAGCAGTTCTTC. It codes for CASSLMAGGNNEQFF.

The V call is TRBV24-1, the J call TRBJ1-5; D perhaps matches TRBD1 (5 bases). The CDR3 totals 13 residues. Trimming left V 7 bases short and J 9 bases short, with 15 bases between. Germline assignment: CDR1 KGHDR and CDR2 SFDVKD. The CDR3 region is CATSSQTQGPQHF. In nucleotides, the CDR3 is TGTGCCACCAGCAGCCAGACTCAGGGGCCCCAGCATTTT.

The chain recombines TRBV5-1 with TRBJ2-1, with 12 positions matching TRBD2. This CDR3 contains 17 residues. CDR1 and CDR2 (germline): SGHRS, YFSETQ. The trim removed 2 bases at V and 8 bases at J, leaving 11 bases unmatched. The CDR3 loop is CASSLGLAGGPGDEQFF. The CDR3 DNA is TGCGCCAGCAGCTTAGGGCTAGCGGGAGGGCCGGGGGATGAGCAGTTCTTC. The full variable domain, its missing parts supplied by reference TRBV5-1 and TRBJ2-1, is KAGVTQTPRYLIKTRGQQVTLSCSPISGHRSVSWYQQTPGQGLQFLFEYFSETQRNKGNFPGRFSGRQFSNSRSEMNVSTLELGDSALYLCASSLGLAGGPGDEQFFGPGTRLTVL.

This chain joins TRBV6-5 and TRBJ1-5; 8 bases fit TRBD1. The CDR3 sequence is 13 residues long. Germline V lookup: CDR1 MNHEY, CDR2 SVGAGI. The V and J ends lost 7 bases and 3 bases, in that order; junction bases with no gene match: 2. The CDR3 sequence: CASKTGVNQPQHF. CDR3 DNA: TGTGCCAGCAAGACAGGGGTCAATCAGCCCCAGCATTTT.

The V and J genes are TRBV21-1 and TRBJ1-4. TRBV21-1 is a listed pseudogene. The CDR3 has 18 residues. The DNA for the CDR3 is TGTGCCAGCAGCACCGGTACGGGGTCCTCAGACACTAATGAAAAACTGTTTTTT. Its translation is CASSTGTGSSDTNEKLFF.

The chain links TRBV28 to TRBJ2-7; TRBD2 matches at 14 bases. The CDR3 extends over 16 amino acids. J was trimmed by 7 bases and V by 4 bases; bases with no gene match: 9. The V gene's germline CDR1 is MDHEN and CDR2 SYDVKM. The CDR3 DNA reads TGTGCCAGCAGTTCCCCGGGACTAGCGGGAGTGAGGGAGCAGTACTTC. Its translation is CASSSPGLAGVREQYF.

The gene calls are TRBV29-1 and TRBJ2-1; 10 nucleotides line up with TRBD2. The CDR3 has 16 amino acids. V lost 4 bases to trimming and J lost 0 bases; unmatched junction nucleotides: 6. The germline V gene has CDR1 SQVTM and CDR2 ANQGSEA. Here the CDR3 reads CSVASGGPSSYNEQFF. As DNA, the CDR3 is TGCAGCGTTGCTAGCGGGGGCCCAAGCTCCTACAATGAGCAGTTCTTC.

This clone has a handful of counts. As DNA, the CDR3 is TGCGCCAGCAGCCAAGCTTCCGGGAATAGACGGGAAAAACTGTTTTTT. It translates to CASSQASGNRREKLFF. V is TRBV4-3 and J is TRBJ1-4; D is uncertain. V lost 1 base and J lost 8, with 17 bases in between. The CDR3 is 16 amino acids. Per the germline V gene, CDR1 is LGHNA and CDR2 is YSLEER.

The chain has TRBV28 and TRBJ1-2; 8 bases map to TRBD1. CDR1 is MDHEN and CDR2 is SYDVKM in the germline V gene. The CDR3 extends over 16 amino acids. V shed 4 bases and J 4 bases; nucleotides not matched to a gene: 11. This chain's CDR3 is CASSSPFGQGSYGYTF. CDR3 bases: TGTGCCAGCAGTTCCCCCTTCGGACAGGGAAGCTATGGCTACACCTTC.

The chain carries TRBV5-1 and TRBJ2-7; D is possibly TRBD2 (5 bases). From germline, CDR1 is SGHRS and CDR2 YFSETQ. The CDR3 runs to 16 residues. V lost 1 base and J lost 1, with 15 bases in between. The CDR3 DNA sequence: TGCGCCAGCAGCTTGTCCGGGGTAATAGGGTCCTACGAGCAGTACTTC. Its protein product is CASSLSGVIGSYEQYF.